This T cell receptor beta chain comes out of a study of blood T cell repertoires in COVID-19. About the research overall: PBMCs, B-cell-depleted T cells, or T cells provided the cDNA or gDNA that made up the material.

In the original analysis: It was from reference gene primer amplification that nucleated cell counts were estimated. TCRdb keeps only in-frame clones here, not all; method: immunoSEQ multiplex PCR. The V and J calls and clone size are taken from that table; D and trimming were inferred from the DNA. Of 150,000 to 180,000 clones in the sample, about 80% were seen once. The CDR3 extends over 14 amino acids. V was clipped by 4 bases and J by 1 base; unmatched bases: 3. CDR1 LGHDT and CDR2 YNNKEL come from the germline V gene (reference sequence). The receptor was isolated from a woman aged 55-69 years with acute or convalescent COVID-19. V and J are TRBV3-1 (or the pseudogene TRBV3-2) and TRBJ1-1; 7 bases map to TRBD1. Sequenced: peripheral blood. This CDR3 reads CASSPRTGNTEAFF. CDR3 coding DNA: TGTGCCAGCAGCCCCAGGACAGGGAACACTGAAGCTTTCTTT.